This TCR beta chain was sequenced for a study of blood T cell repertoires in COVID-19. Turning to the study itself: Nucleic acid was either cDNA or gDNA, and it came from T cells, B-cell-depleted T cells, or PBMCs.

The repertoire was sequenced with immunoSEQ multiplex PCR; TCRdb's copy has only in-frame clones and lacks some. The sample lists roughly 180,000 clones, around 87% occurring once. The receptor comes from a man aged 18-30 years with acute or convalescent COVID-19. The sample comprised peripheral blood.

This chain's CDR3 is CASSSRGPNTEAFF. CDR3 DNA: TGTGCCAGTAGTAGCAGGGGGCCTAACACTGAAGCTTTCTTT. The chain employs TRBV19 and TRBJ1-1, with 8 bases identical to TRBD1. This CDR3 region has 14 residues. V trimming: 4 bases; J trimming: 2 bases; junction bases outside the gene matches: 3. CDR1 is LNHDA and CDR2 is SQIVND in the germline V gene (reference sequence).